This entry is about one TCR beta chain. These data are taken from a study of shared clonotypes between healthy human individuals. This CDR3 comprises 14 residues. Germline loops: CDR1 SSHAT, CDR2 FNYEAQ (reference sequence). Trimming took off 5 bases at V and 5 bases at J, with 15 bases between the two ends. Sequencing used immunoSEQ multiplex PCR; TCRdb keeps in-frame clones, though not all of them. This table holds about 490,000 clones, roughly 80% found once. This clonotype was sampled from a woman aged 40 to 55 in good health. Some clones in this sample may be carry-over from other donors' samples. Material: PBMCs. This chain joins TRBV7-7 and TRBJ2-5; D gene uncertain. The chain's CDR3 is CASSPLSPGETQYF. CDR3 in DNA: TGTGCCAGCAGCCCCCTCTCTCCCGGGGAGACCCAGTACTTC. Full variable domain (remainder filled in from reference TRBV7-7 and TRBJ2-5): GAGVSQSPRYKVTKRGQDVTLRCDPISSHATLYWYQQALGQGPEFLTYFNYEAQPDKSGLPSDRFSAERPEGSISTLTIQRTEQRDSAMYRCASSPLSPGETQYFGPGTRLLVL.